This T cell receptor (beta chain) was sequenced in a study of spatial heterogeneity in lung cancer. Overall study findings and caveats: Higher tumor mutation counts went along with higher counts of expanded intratumoral alpha and beta TCRs.

Germline V CDR1 and CDR2: DFQATT, SNEGSKA (reference sequence). J was trimmed by 8 bases and V by 6 bases; bases with no gene match: 10. The CDR3 is made up of 13 amino acids. This clonotype was seen ten or more times. The antigen is undetermined. Possible read error: a much larger clone is one base away. TCRdb re-analysed the 5' RACE reads in MiXCR, keeping a single row per CDR3 protein. The table records 5,200 or so distinct CDR3 sequences, less than 5% of them present only once. As to time point: sample taken at primary tumor resection. The chain combines TRBV20-1 with TRBJ2-3, with 8 bases aligning to TRBD2. The input for sequencing was lung tumor tissue, taken at surgery. This receptor was taken from a female donor with early-stage non-small cell lung cancer. In nucleotides, the CDR3 is TGCAGTGCCATGGGCGGGGGGCAGTGTACGCAGTATTTT. Translation gives CSAMGGGQCTQYF.